This is a list of T cell receptor beta chains from one sample in a study of PD-L1 blockade in urothelial cancer. The repertoire was sequenced with immunoSEQ multiplex PCR; TCRdb's copy has only in-frame clones and lacks some. The table lists 25,000 to 35,000 clones, more than 75% of them singletons. Sequences were derived from PBMCs, sampled around atezolizumab (anti-PD-L1) treatment. These receptors all stem from a man aged 45-65 years with urothelial cancer. Each CDR3 is given with its conserved first and last residue. The D gene is left open where the match is weak. Clone sizes are given selectively: once, few, many, or a class where the clone is expanded.

d_gene,abundance,v_gene,j_gene,CDR3aa,CDR3nt
.,few,TRBV27,TRBJ2-2,CASSLKVAGANTGELFF,TGTGCCAGCAGTTTAAAGGTGGCAGGGGCAAACACCGGGGAGCTGTTTTTT
TRBD1,.,TRBV30,TRBJ1-2,CAWRARDRAYGYTF,TGTGCCTGGAGAGCCCGGGACAGAGCTTATGGCTACACCTTC
.,.,TRBV6-6,TRBJ2-5,CASSYSGPQETQYF,TGTGCCAGCAGTTACAGCGGCCCTCAAGAGACCCAGTACTTC
.,.,TRBV27,TRBJ2-6,CASSLRGTGANVLTF,TGTGCCAGCAGTTTAAGGGGGACCGGGGCCAACGTCCTGACTTTC
.,once,TRBV28,TRBJ2-1,CASSLDIEQFF,TGTGCCAGCAGCCTAGATATTGAGCAGTTCTTC
.,.,TRBV7-2,TRBJ2-7,CASSLGAKGEQYF,TGTGCCAGCAGCTTAGGGGCTAAGGGGGAGCAGTACTTC
TRBD1,.,TRBV29-1,TRBJ2-5,CSVEDWTGEETQYF,TGCAGCGTTGAAGATTGGACAGGGGAAGAGACCCAGTACTTC
.,.,TRBV7-2,TRBJ2-1,CASSLNAGQSYNEQFF,TGTGCCAGCAGCTTAAACGCTGGACAATCCTACAATGAGCAGTTCTTC
.,.,TRBV9,TRBJ2-4,CASSSADRAKNIQYF,TGTGCCAGCAGCTCGGCGGACAGAGCCAAAAACATTCAGTACTTC
.,.,TRBV6-6,TRBJ1-5,CAGAGGRGQPQHF,TGTGCCGGGGCAGGTGGGAGGGGTCAGCCCCAGCATTTT
TRBD2,once,TRBV29-1,TRBJ2-1,CSGLAGAYNEQFF,TGCAGCGGACTTGCGGGAGCCTACAATGAGCAGTTCTTC
.,.,TRBV11-2,TRBJ1-2,CASSLVGGVNYGYTF,TGTGCCAGCAGCTTAGTGGGGGGGGTCAACTATGGCTACACCTTC
.,.,TRBV7-9,TRBJ1-5,CASSLEGINQPQHF,TGTGCCAGCAGCTTAGAGGGGATCAATCAGCCCCAGCATTTT
TRBD1,.,TRBV27,TRBJ1-4,CASRPTGQGYFATNEKLFF,TGTGCCAGCAGACCAACCGGACAGGGATACTTTGCAACTAATGAAAAACTGTTTTTT
TRBD1,.,TRBV19,TRBJ1-4,CASSIRGPGNEKLFF,TGTGCCAGTAGTATCAGGGGGCCGGGTAATGAAAAACTGTTTTTT
TRBD2,.,TRBV27,TRBJ2-1,CASSYRLAGGYEQFF,TGTGCCAGCAGTTATCGACTAGCGGGAGGTTATGAGCAGTTCTTC
.,.,TRBV6-5,TRBJ2-7,CASSLGQFGGSYEQYF,TGTGCCAGCAGTTTAGGACAGTTTGGCGGCTCCTACGAGCAGTACTTC
TRBD2,few,TRBV5-1,TRBJ2-7,CASSPIALAGGYEQYF,TGCGCCAGCAGCCCTATTGCCTTAGCGGGAGGCTACGAGCAGTACTTC
.,few,TRBV11-2,TRBJ2-7,CASSPDTYEQYF,TGTGCCAGCAGCCCAGACACCTACGAGCAGTACTTC
TRBD1,.,TRBV18,TRBJ2-7,CASSPQGLGVSDRAHF,TGTGCCAGCTCACCACAAGGGCTGGGCGTTTCGGACAGGGCCCACTTC
TRBD1,.,TRBV7-8,TRBJ1-3,CASSPGRGPPGNTIYF,TGTGCCAGCAGCCCAGGCAGGGGGCCGCCTGGAAACACCATATATTTT
TRBD2,.,TRBV7-2,TRBJ2-1,CASSLQSGLAYNEQFF,TGTGCCAGCAGCTTACAATCGGGACTAGCCTACAATGAGCAGTTCTTC
.,.,TRBV11-3,TRBJ2-7,CASSLGTAPYEQYF,TGTGCCAGCAGCTTAGGGACAGCCCCCTACGAGCAGTACTTC
.,.,TRBV6-5,TRBJ1-1,CASSYMGADTEAFF,TGTGCCAGCAGTTATATGGGGGCGGACACTGAAGCTTTCTTT
TRBD1,.,TRBV6-5,TRBJ1-1,CASSYVGQGLNTEAFF,TGTGCCAGCAGTTACGTGGGACAGGGGTTGAACACTGAAGCTTTCTTT
.,.,TRBV9,TRBJ2-3,CASSVGASDTQYF,TGTGCCAGCAGCGTAGGGGCCTCAGATACGCAGTATTTT
TRBD1,.,TRBV7-2,TRBJ2-3,CASSSGQGGDTQYF,TGTGCCAGCAGCTCCGGACAGGGGGGAGATACGCAGTATTTT
TRBD1,.,TRBV6-1,TRBJ2-1,CASSGTGTGGWGQFF,TGTGCCAGCAGTGGTACCGGGACAGGGGGTTGGGGGCAGTTCTTC
TRBD2,.,TRBV19,TRBJ2-2,CASSPLSGIYTGELFF,TGTGCCAGTAGCCCTTTAAGCGGGATATATACCGGGGAGCTGTTTTTT
TRBD2,.,TRBV10-2,TRBJ2-7,CASRGREGYEQYF,TGCGCCAGCAGGGGCAGGGAGGGGTACGAGCAGTACTTC
TRBD2,.,TRBV6-5,TRBJ2-7,CASSYVSSGRTYEQYF,TGTGCCAGCAGTTACGTCTCTAGCGGGAGAACTTACGAGCAGTACTTC
.,.,TRBV7-2,TRBJ2-1,CASSLGGRGIYNEQFF,TGTGCCAGCAGCTTAGGGGGGCGGGGGATATACAATGAGCAGTTCTTC
.,.,TRBV20-1,TRBJ2-7,CSASPGNEQYF,TGCAGTGCATCCCCAGGGAATGAGCAGTACTTC
.,once,TRBV25-1,TRBJ1-6,CASTATGGARNSPLHF,TGTGCCAGCACCGCCACGGGGGGCGCCCGTAATTCACCCCTCCACTTT
.,.,TRBV5-5,TRBJ2-7,CASSGGFRDRSYEQYF,TGTGCCAGCAGCGGGGGGTTCCGGGACAGATCCTACGAGCAGTACTTC
TRBD2,once,TRBV7-6,TRBJ2-1,CASSFRGGAKGDEQFF,TGTGCCAGCAGCTTCCGCGGGGGGGCCAAGGGCGATGAGCAGTTCTTC
.,.,TRBV5-1,TRBJ2-2,CASSLEWGLGTGELFF,TGCGCCAGCAGCTTGGAATGGGGGCTCGGAACCGGGGAGCTGTTTTTT
.,.,TRBV18,TRBJ1-3,CASSPQQEGNTIYF,TGTGCCAGCTCACCACAACAGGAAGGAAACACCATATATTTT
TRBD1,.,TRBV30,TRBJ2-1,CAWTKQGSEQFF,TGTGCCTGGACGAAACAGGGGAGTGAGCAGTTCTTC
.,.,TRBV6-1,TRBJ2-2,CASTKVGGRTGELFF,TGTGCCAGCACAAAAGTCGGAGGAAGGACCGGGGAGCTGTTTTTT
TRBD2,.,TRBV7-2,TRBJ2-1,CASRLAGGLGSYNEQFF,TGTGCCAGCAGACTAGCGGGAGGTTTAGGGAGCTACAATGAGCAGTTCTTC
TRBD1,.,TRBV6-5,TRBJ2-7,CASSYSRQGVVEQYF,TGTGCCAGCAGTTACTCACGGCAGGGGGTGGTCGAGCAGTACTTC
.,.,TRBV28,TRBJ2-3,CASSGGPWDTQYF,TGTGCCAGCAGTGGGGGCCCCTGGGATACGCAGTATTTT
TRBD1,.,TRBV6-5,TRBJ2-7,CAIRDRTTYEQYF,TGTGCCATCAGGGACAGGACAACCTACGAGCAGTACTTC
.,.,TRBV7-9,TRBJ1-2,CASSARDIYGYTF,TGTGCCAGCAGCGCCCGGGACATTTATGGCTACACCTTC
.,.,TRBV5-4,TRBJ2-1,CASSWDSNNEQFF,TGTGCCAGCAGCTGGGACTCAAACAATGAGCAGTTCTTC
TRBD1,.,TRBV30,TRBJ2-7,CAYQDRGKFYEQYF,TGTGCCTACCAGGACAGGGGAAAATTCTACGAGCAGTACTTC
TRBD2,few,TRBV30,TRBJ2-1,CAWTSGTPMFF,TGTGCCTGGACTAGCGGGACTCCGATGTTCTTC